One sample yielded the 25 T cell receptor beta chains listed below, sequenced in a study of blood T cell repertoires in COVID-19. Clones were sequenced by immunoSEQ multiplex PCR, and TCRdb holds only the in-frame ones, with some missing. The sample has 220,000 or so clones, approximately 90% seen once. The sequenced material came from peripheral blood. Source of these receptors: a woman aged 45 to 65 with COVID-19, enrolled during active disease.

This chain connects TRBV19 to TRBJ2-2; D gene uncertain. The CDR3 contains 13 residues. The V end was cut by 7 bases, the J end by 1 base, with 7 bases between. Germline CDR1 reads LNHDA; CDR2 reads SQIVND (reference sequence). The CDR3: CASIQWNTGELFF. The CDR3 nucleotides read TGTGCCAGTATTCAGTGGAACACCGGGGAGCTGTTTTTT.

This chain links TRBV11-3 with TRBJ2-1; TRBD1 aligns across 7 bases. The CDR3 consists of 15 residues. The J segment lost 4 bases and the V segment lost 4 bases, leaving 7 bases of the junction unmatched. Per the germline V gene, CDR1 is SGHNT and CDR2 is YENEEA. The DNA of the CDR3 is TGTGCCAGCAGCTCCCCGGGACAGCTATACAATGAGCAGTTCTTC. Translation gives CASSSPGQLYNEQFF.

This clone was counted a single time. This chain links TRBV12-5 with TRBJ2-3; a weak D match, TRBD2 (5 bases). The CDR3 sequence is 15 residues long. V gave up 1 base and J gave up 2 bases, with 10 bases separating them. Germline CDR1 and CDR2: LGHNT and FRNRAP. The CDR3 sequence is CASGLGETLTDTQYF. The CDR3 DNA reads TGTGCTAGTGGTTTGGGGGAGACCCTCACAGATACGCAGTATTTT.

The chain combines TRBV3-1 (or the pseudogene TRBV3-2) with TRBJ2-3, with D possibly being TRBD2 (5 bases). CDR1 and CDR2 (germline): LGHDT, YNNKEL (reference sequence). The CDR3 is 16 residues long. V was shortened by 6 bases and J by 0 bases, with 16 bases between the two germline ends. CDR3: CASRDLALGSTDTQYF. CDR3 DNA: TGTGCCAGCAGGGACTTAGCGTTGGGTAGCACAGATACGCAGTATTTT.

The chain employs TRBV10-3 and TRBJ1-2; possible D gene TRBD1, 6 bases. The CDR3 runs 12 residues. The V end lost 5 bases, the J end lost 8 bases, and 12 bases lay between the germline ends. Germline V gene sequence: CDR1 ENHRY, CDR2 SYGVKD. The CDR3 bases are TGTGCCATCAGTCGACAGGTAGAAGGCTACACCTTC. Translating it yields CAISRQVEGYTF.

This chain uses TRBV5-1 with TRBJ2-2; 7 nucleotides agree with TRBD2. Trimming took 1 base from V and 5 from J; bases not matched to a gene: 5. CDR3 size: 15 residues. The germline CDR1 and CDR2 sequences are SGHRS and YFSETQ. The DNA for the CDR3 is TGCGCCAGCAGCTTGAGGACTAGGGAGACCGGGGAGCTGTTTTTT. This codes for CASSLRTRETGELFF.

The J gene is TRBJ1-5, the V gene TRBV4-1; 7 nucleotides line up with TRBD1. Germline values: CDR1 MGHRA, CDR2 YSYEKL. J gave up 3 bases and V 0 bases, and 2 bases lay outside the gene matches. The CDR3 covers 15 residues. CDR3 sequence reads: CASSQEQGVNQPQHF. The DNA for the CDR3 is TGCGCCAGCAGCCAAGAGCAGGGGGTCAATCAGCCCCAGCATTTT.

The chain combines TRBV5-1 with TRBJ2-7, with a tentative D call TRBD2 (5 bases). The CDR3 contains 14 residues. V gave up 1 base and J gave up 3 bases, with 11 bases separating them. CDR1 is SGHRS and CDR2 is YFSETQ in the germline V gene. The DNA of the CDR3 is TGCGCCAGCAGCTTGAACCCGGGGTACTACGAGCAGTACTTC. Protein sequence: CASSLNPGYYEQYF.

This chain's CDR3 is CASSLGGQETQYF. The CDR3 bases are TGTGCCAGCAGCTTAGGAGGGCAAGAGACCCAGTACTTC. The chain couples TRBV11-2 to TRBJ2-5; perhaps TRBD2 as D (5 bases). V lost 1 base and J lost 2, with 5 bases in between. The length of the CDR3 is 13 residues. Germline values: CDR1 SGHAT, CDR2 FQNNGV.

A word on this clone: At one boundary the junction diverges from the germline segment, which might be a read error. In DNA form, the CDR3 reads TGTCCCAGCAGCTTCGGGACCGGGCGGGGGCCCAACGTCCTGACTTTC. Its translation is CPSSFGTGRGPNVLTF. The chain carries TRBV7-8 and TRBJ2-6; D perhaps matches TRBD2 (7 bases). CDR1 and CDR2 from the germline V gene are SGHVS and FQNEAQ. The CDR3 sequence is 16 residues long. The variable domain in full, with the rest retrieved from reference TRBV7-8 and TRBJ2-6, is GAGVSQSPRYKVAKRGQDVALRCDPISGHVSLFWYQQALGQGPEFLTYFQNEAQLDKSGLPSDRFFAERPEGSVSTLKIQRTQQEDSAVYLCPSSFGTGRGPNVLTFGAGSRLTVL.

This rearrangement joins TRBV6-6 to TRBJ1-3; D gene unclear. The CDR3 covers 15 residues. From germline, CDR1 is MNHNY and CDR2 SVGAGI (reference sequence). V dropped 5 bases and J dropped 4 bases, with 15 bases sitting between them. The CDR3 region has the DNA TGTGCCAGCAGTCTCCCCCCCGGGGTCGGAAACACCATATATTTT. This gives the protein CASSLPPGVGNTIYF.

The V and J genes are TRBV28 and TRBJ2-2; D uncertain. V gave up 6 bases and J gave up 6 bases, with 11 bases separating them. The CDR3 is 13 residues long. CDR1 MDHEN and CDR2 SYDVKM come from the germline V gene. The chain's CDR3 is CASRYHSAGELFF. The CDR3 DNA is TGTGCCAGCAGATACCACTCCGCCGGGGAGCTGTTTTTT.

The V call is TRBV7-2, the J call TRBJ2-3; D is unclear. This CDR3 spans 13 amino acids. V lost 5 bases, J lost 2 bases, and 8 bases lay in between. Germline assignment: CDR1 SGHTA and CDR2 FQGNSA. The CDR3 loop is CASSTGPTDTQYF. The CDR3 bases are TGTGCCAGCAGCACTGGGCCCACAGATACGCAGTATTTT.

This rearrangement joins TRBV7-7 to TRBJ2-5; 7 positions agree with TRBD2. The CDR3 is 13 residues long. Looked up from germline, CDR1 is SSHAT and CDR2 is FNYEAQ (reference sequence). V was clipped by 4 bases and J by 4 bases; unmatched bases: 3. CDR3 coding DNA: TGTGCCAGCAGCTCCCGCGGGGGAGAGACCCAGTACTTC. Translated, it gives CASSSRGGETQYF.

The V and J genes are TRBV29-1 and TRBJ2-1; D is uncertain. This CDR3 is 13 amino acids long. V lost 7 bases and J lost 3, with 13 bases in between. Germline CDR1 reads SQVTM; CDR2 reads ANQGSEA. The CDR3 loop reads CSGAEPNYNEQFF. CDR3 in DNA: TGCAGCGGAGCCGAACCCAACTACAATGAGCAGTTCTTC.

The sample holds a few counts of this clone. The chain is built from TRBV7-8 and TRBJ2-6, with a tentative D call TRBD2 (6 bases). V was clipped by 0 bases and J by 0 bases, with 12 bases between them. The CDR3 has 18 residues. Germline V gives CDR1 SGHVS, CDR2 FQNEAQ. In DNA, the CDR3 is TGTGCCAGCAGCTTAGCGACTCTGGGGGGCTCTGGGGCCAACGTCCTGACTTTC. This encodes CASSLATLGGSGANVLTF.

The chain carries TRBV7-2 and TRBJ1-3; possible D gene TRBD1, 6 bases. Germline CDR1 SGHTA, CDR2 FQGNSA. Between the trimmed V and J ends, which lost 3 bases and 4 bases, there was a span of 16 bases. This CDR3 has 16 residues. DNA of the CDR3: TGTGCCAGCAGCTTCCCGGACAGTCATTTCGGAAACACCATATATTTT. Its protein product is CASSFPDSHFGNTIYF. The full variable domain, in which reference TRBV7-2 and TRBJ1-3 provide the parts outside the CDR3, is GAGVSQSPSNKVTEKGKDVELRCDPISGHTALYWYRQSLGQGLEFLIYFQGNSAPDKSGLPSDRFSAERTGGSVSTLTIQRTQQEDSAVYLCASSFPDSHFGNTIYFGEGSWLTVV.

V gene TRBV2 combines with J gene TRBJ2-3; D may be TRBD1 (5 bases). Between the trimmed V and J ends, which lost 10 bases and 0 bases, there was a span of 11 bases. CDR3 size: 13 residues. Germline values: CDR1 SNHLY, CDR2 FYNNEI. The CDR3 region has the DNA TGTGCCATTGACAGCAGTAGCACAGATACGCAGTATTTT. Its protein is CAIDSSSTDTQYF. The entire variable domain, with the rest obtained from reference TRBV2 and TRBJ2-3, is as follows: EPEVTQTPSHQVTQMGQEVILRCVPISNHLYFYWYRQILGQKVEFLVSFYNNEISEKSEIFDDQFSVERPDGSNFTLKIRSTKLEDSAMYFCAIDSSSTDTQYFGPGTRLTVL.

The chain couples TRBV27 to TRBJ1-2; D gene unclear. The germline V gene encodes CDR1 MNHEY and CDR2 SMNVEV (reference sequence). The V end lost 4 bases, the J end lost 8 bases, and 26 bases lay between the germline ends. The CDR3 has 17 residues. CDR3 loop: CASSSIKPGMGSEGYTF. The CDR3 DNA is TGTGCCAGCAGTTCTATAAAGCCGGGGATGGGGTCGGAGGGCTACACCTTC.

V is TRBV9 and J is TRBJ2-1, with D perhaps TRBD1 (5 bases). Germline CDR1 SGDLS, CDR2 YYNGEE. The CDR3 runs 18 residues. V was cut by 0 bases and J by 4 bases, with 20 bases left in between. CDR3: CASSVAFRDPQIYNEQFF. CDR3 nucleotide sequence: TGTGCCAGCAGCGTAGCTTTCAGGGATCCCCAAATTTACAATGAGCAGTTCTTC.

The rearrangement uses TRBV14 and TRBJ1-2; D gene unclear. V was trimmed by 4 bases and J by 4 bases, leaving 19 bases between them. Per the germline V gene, CDR1 is SGHDN and CDR2 is FVKESK. The CDR3 is 16 residues long. This CDR3 reads CASSPTVKWSLYGYTF. The DNA for the CDR3 is TGTGCCAGCAGCCCAACGGTAAAGTGGTCGCTCTATGGCTACACCTTC.

This chain uses TRBV9 with TRBJ2-3; D is undetermined. The CDR3 length is 13 residues. The germline V and J ends were trimmed by 4 bases and 6 bases, with 12 bases remaining between them. Looked up from germline, CDR1 is SGDLS and CDR2 is YYNGEE. The CDR3 bases are TGTGCCAGCAGCACCGACATTTTGGATACGCAGTATTTT. Translation gives CASSTDILDTQYF.

This clone has just one count. The chain carries TRBV7-2 and TRBJ1-2; 10 nucleotides match TRBD1. CDR1 is SGHTA, CDR2 FQGNSA, per germline. CDR3 length: 16 residues. V lost 2 bases, J lost 5 bases, and 8 bases stayed unmatched. In DNA form, the CDR3 reads TGTGCCAGCAGCTTACAAGTGACAGGGGGCTGGTATGGCTACACCTTC. The encoded protein is CASSLQVTGGWYGYTF.

J is TRBJ2-3 and V is TRBV9; possibly TRBD1 for D (5 bases). Trimming took 5 bases from V and 5 from J, leaving 21 bases between them. The CDR3 runs to 16 residues. In germline, CDR1 is SGDLS, CDR2 YYNGEE. The CDR3 spells CASSSPIDRNLDTQYF. Here the CDR3 DNA reads TGTGCCAGCAGTTCTCCTATCGACAGAAACCTAGATACGCAGTATTTT.

This clone was observed a handful of times. The gene calls are TRBV13 and TRBJ1-1; D is unresolved. There are 12 residues in the CDR3. CDR1 and CDR2 (germline): PRHDT, FYEKMQ (reference sequence). Trimming took 6 bases from V and 2 from J, leaving 7 bases between them. The CDR3 loop reads CASRLGNTEAFF. CDR3 nucleotides: TGTGCCAGCAGGCTTGGCAACACTGAAGCTTTCTTT.